Each of the 5 T cell receptor beta chains below was sequenced from the same sample in a study of beta chain features in type 1 diabetes. The sequenced template was cDNA made from the entire isolated RNA. Method: immunoSEQ multiplex PCR; TCRdb's copy keeps in-frame clones and lacks some. The data show over 150,000 clones, over 7.5% seen once. Material for sequencing was central memory CD4+ T cells from blood. The receptor set was obtained from a man in his late teens or twenties in good health.

This chain joins TRBV10-3 and TRBJ1-6, with 9 bases fitting TRBD1. V shed 0 bases and J 19 bases; nucleotides not matched to a gene: 13. CDR1 is ENHRY, CDR2 SYGVKD, per germline. The CDR3 sequence is 15 residues long. CDR3 bases: TGTGCCATCAGTGAGTCTCCGGGGACAGGGACATCTTGGCACTTT. This sequence encodes CAISESPGTGTSWHF.

The chain has TRBV20-1 and TRBJ1-1; the D gene is possibly TRBD1 (5 bases). The length of the CDR3 is 11 residues. Looked up from germline, CDR1 is DFQATT and CDR2 is SNEGSKA (reference sequence). V was clipped by 5 bases and J by 8 bases, with 12 bases between them. This chain's CDR3 is CSARSGREAFF. The CDR3 DNA reads TGCAGTGCTCGTTCAGGGCGGGAAGCTTTCTTT.

This chain uses TRBV29-1 with TRBJ1-5, with D hard to call. Germline loops: CDR1 SQVTM, CDR2 ANQGSEA. V was shortened by 5 bases and J by 0 bases, with 8 bases between the two germline ends. The CDR3 consists of 13 residues. For the CDR3, the DNA is TGCAGCGTTATACAGAATAGCAATCAGCCCCAGCATTTT. Translated, it gives CSVIQNSNQPQHF.

The chain is built from TRBV5-1 and TRBJ2-5, with 9 positions matching TRBD2. After removal of 9 bases from V and 4 bases from J, the junction contained 16 bases not matched to a gene. The CDR3 covers 16 residues. The germline CDR1 and CDR2 sequences are SGHRS and YFSETQ. For the CDR3, the DNA is TGCGCCACCGCCAAAGCGGGGGGCGGCTCTCGAGAGACCCAGTACTTC. The encoded protein is CATAKAGGGSRETQYF.

This clone was recorded a few times. The chain links TRBV28 to TRBJ2-7, with D possibly matching TRBD1 (6 bases). The CDR3 is 13 amino acids. CDR1 and CDR2 (germline): MDHEN, SYDVKM. The V end lost 5 bases, the J end lost 0 bases, and 8 bases lay between the germline ends. In DNA, the CDR3 is TGTGCCAGCAGTAGAGGGGGCTCCTACGAGCAGTACTTC. This codes for CASSRGGSYEQYF.